This note documents a single TCR beta chain sequence. This sample is drawn from a study of shared clonotypes between healthy human individuals. Study in general: In total, the donors were a couple of women and a few men aged 18 to 49.

Splitting of CD4+ cells produced CD45RA+ naive and CD45RA-negative memory subsets. The germline V gene has CDR1 SGHRS and CDR2 YFSETQ. Trimming shortened V by 3 bases and J by 4 bases, and 15 bases separated the two germline ends. The CDR3 is 15 amino acids. Some 28,000 T cell genomes (around 0.2 ug DNA) went into each sorted-subset replicate. Generated by immunoSEQ multiplex PCR, the TCRdb table keeps only in-frame clones and is missing some. The sample includes millions of clones, about 92% of them seen just once. The V call is TRBV5-1, the J call TRBJ2-3; no clear D. This TCR came from a man aged 18-30 years in good health. Some clones in this sample may be carry-over from other donors' samples. Sequencing input: naive CD4+ T cells from PBMCs. Subset meaning: CD45RA+ positively selected. DNA for the CDR3: TGCGCCAGCAGCTCTGGCGGTCTTGGGGCAGATACGCAGTATTTT. Amino acids: CASSSGGLGADTQYF.